This T cell receptor (beta chain) originates from a study of T cell responses to AZD1222 COVID-19 vaccine. Sequenced by immunoSEQ multiplex PCR; TCRdb stores in-frame clones only, minus some. The data contain over 150,000 clones, 90% to 95% of them singletons. Study-wide results and limits: Donors skewed white British and female; clonal diversity was possibly underestimated. The breadth and depth of Spike-specific TCRs increased once two AZD1222 doses had been given.

Regarding this clone: Its antigen is still unknown.

Germline CDR1 GTSNPN, CDR2 SVGIG (reference sequence). Trimming pared 3 bases from V and 8 bases from J, leaving 11 bases between. The CDR3 runs to 12 residues. The source was peripheral blood, collected 28 days after the second dose of the MenACWY control vaccine. The chain carries TRBV30 and TRBJ2-1, with D possibly TRBD1 on 5 matching bases. The source is an adult who received the MenACWY meningococcal vaccine as a control. CDR3 sequence (DNA): TGTGCCTGGAGCACACAGGTGTATGAGCAGTTCTTC. Translation: CAWSTQVYEQFF. The variable domain in full, completed from reference TRBV30 and TRBJ2-1, reads SQTIHQWPATLVQPVGSPLSLECTVEGTSNPNLYWYRQAAGRGLQLLFYSVGIGQISSEVPQNLSASRPQDRQFILSSKKLLLSDSGFYLCAWSTQVYEQFFGPGTRLTVL.